This T cell receptor beta chain was observed in a study of Tregs in tolerant kidney transplant recipients. CDR1 is MNHEY, CDR2 SVGAGI, per germline. This CDR3 is built from 10 residues. Generated by immunoSEQ multiplex PCR, the TCRdb table keeps only in-frame clones and is missing some. The table has 240,000 or so clones, about 80% seen once. As regards this clone: What it recognizes is unknown. Mismatch with germline at one junction end may stem from a read error.

Study-wide points: The small number of patients limits these findings pending further validation.

Sequenced material: CD4+ T cells from blood. The clonotype was recovered from a human donor in good health. The rearrangement links TRBV6-5 to TRBJ1-2; D ambiguous. CDR3 loop: CASSYPTVPF. CDR3 coding DNA: TGTGCCAGCAGTTACCCGACGGTCCCCTTC.